Below, 21 T cell receptor beta chains from the same sample are listed, as sequenced in a study of T cells of healthy individuals. One entry per CDR3 protein results from TCRdb running MiXCR on the 5' RACE reads. The repertoire holds nearly 100,000 distinct CDR3 sequences, with 17% as singletons. These receptors came from a human donor in good health.

This clonotype was found many times. Here the CDR3 DNA reads TGTGCCAGCAGCTTTATAGGGGCTGGCGGGGAGCTGTTTTTT. This encodes CASSFIGAGGELFF. The rearrangement uses TRBV11-1 and TRBJ2-2; D may be TRBD1 (5 bases). The CDR3 loop spans 14 amino acids. CDR1 and CDR2 (germline): SGHAT, FQDESV (reference sequence). The ends were cut back, 3 bases at V and 7 bases at J, with 12 bases in the middle.

V and J are TRBV20-1 and TRBJ2-1; TRBD2 aligns across 11 bases. The CDR3 runs to 14 residues. Trimming removed 6 bases from V and 8 bases from J; junction bases left unmatched: 9. Looked up from germline, CDR1 is DFQATT and CDR2 is SNEGSKA (reference sequence). This CDR3 is CSAPSLAGGDEQFF. As DNA, the CDR3 is TGCAGTGCCCCCTCCCTAGCGGGAGGAGATGAGCAGTTCTTC.

This clonotype was recorded at least ten times. This chain connects TRBV15 to TRBJ1-5; 7 nucleotides agree with TRBD1. The J segment lost 0 bases and the V segment lost 9 bases, leaving 5 bases of the junction unmatched. Germline lookup yields CDR1 LNHNV and CDR2 YYDKDF (reference sequence). The CDR3 totals 14 residues. In nucleotides, the CDR3 is TGTGCCACAAAACAGGGGTATAGCAATCAGCCCCAGCATTTT. Amino acids: CATKQGYSNQPQHF.

In this sample, this clonotype turned up many times. The chain couples TRBV7-2 to TRBJ2-7; D is ambiguous. Trimming stripped 1 base from V and 3 bases from J, with 4 bases between. The CDR3 is 12 residues long. Germline V CDR1 and CDR2: SGHTA, FQGNSA. This CDR3 is CASSLVGYEQYF. Written as DNA, the CDR3 is TGTGCCAGCAGCTTAGTGGGCTACGAGCAGTACTTC.

J is TRBJ2-2 and V is TRBV6-2 or TRBV6-3, with D unclear. V lost 8 bases and J lost 5, with 6 bases in between. The germline gives CDR1 MNHEY, CDR2 SVGEGT. This CDR3 is built from 11 residues. Here the CDR3 DNA reads TGTGCCAGCGGGATAACCGGGGAGCTGTTTTTT. It translates to CASGITGELFF.

The rearrangement uses TRBV5-1 and TRBJ2-5, with D unclear. The CDR3 has 15 residues. Germline CDR1 SGHRS, CDR2 YFSETQ. V was pared by 1 base and J by 1 base, with 11 bases between. Here the CDR3 reads CASSLRVAVQETQYF. The DNA of the CDR3 is TGCGCCAGCAGCTTGAGGGTCGCAGTCCAAGAGACCCAGTACTTC. Full variable domain (missing parts from reference TRBV5-1 and TRBJ2-5): KAGVTQTPRYLIKTRGQQVTLSCSPISGHRSVSWYQQTPGQGLQFLFEYFSETQRNKGNFPGRFSGRQFSNSRSEMNVSTLELGDSALYLCASSLRVAVQETQYFGPGTRLLVL.

V gene TRBV5-1 combines with J gene TRBJ2-1; 7 positions agree with TRBD1. The germline gives CDR1 SGHRS, CDR2 YFSETQ. The CDR3 is 15 amino acids. V dropped 4 bases and J dropped 7; count of bases not matched to a gene: 11. The CDR3 region has the DNA TGCGCCAGCAGCCCGACAGGGATTCCTTTTAATGAGCAGTTCTTC. Translated, it gives CASSPTGIPFNEQFF.

This clonotype was found a few times. CDR3 DNA sequence: TGTGCCAGCAGCTTCGACAGGGTATCAGATACGCAGTATTTT. Protein product: CASSFDRVSDTQYF. V and J are TRBV7-2 and TRBJ2-3; 7 bases align to TRBD1. The germline V gene encodes CDR1 SGHTA and CDR2 FQGNSA. There are 14 residues in the CDR3. The trim removed 3 bases at V and 4 bases at J, leaving 4 bases unmatched.

This clonotype was counted only a few times. This chain joins TRBV13 and TRBJ2-2, with 10 positions matching TRBD1. The V gene's germline CDR1 is PRHDT and CDR2 FYEKMQ (reference sequence). This CDR3 has 15 residues. J lost 7 bases, V lost 3 bases, and 5 bases had no gene match. The CDR3 loop is CASSFRQGASGELFF. The CDR3 DNA is TGTGCCAGCAGCTTCCGACAGGGGGCTAGCGGGGAGCTGTTTTTT.

This clonotype was seen a handful of times. The gene calls are TRBV2 and TRBJ1-5; a possible D gene is TRBD1 (5 bases). There are 13 residues in the CDR3. Germline CDR1 SNHLY, CDR2 FYNNEI. Between the trimmed V and J ends, which lost 7 bases and 10 bases, there was a span of 17 bases. The CDR3 loop is CASNYGGGGPQHF. CDR3 coding DNA: TGTGCCAGCAATTATGGGGGGGGTGGTCCCCAGCATTTT.

The gene calls are TRBV28 and TRBJ2-2; D not resolved. This CDR3 is 17 amino acids long. Germline loops: CDR1 MDHEN, CDR2 SYDVKM. Trimming removed 2 bases from V and 7 bases from J, with 20 bases in between. The CDR3 here is CASSLQIIGPFGGELFF. The CDR3 DNA is TGTGCCAGCAGTTTACAAATAATCGGGCCCTTTGGCGGGGAGCTGTTTTTT.

V is TRBV2 and J is TRBJ2-5; no firm D call. CDR1 and CDR2 from the germline V gene are SNHLY and FYNNEI. The CDR3 sequence is 13 residues long. V was pared by 9 bases and J by 4 bases, with 15 bases between. The CDR3 loop reads CASKPARRETQYF. In DNA form, the CDR3 reads TGTGCCAGTAAGCCCGCGCGGAGAGAGACCCAGTACTTC.

J is TRBJ2-1 and V is TRBV18; D remains unclear. V was cut by 8 bases and J by 6 bases, with 8 bases left in between. Germline CDR1 is KGHSH and CDR2 is LQKENI. This CDR3 is 11 amino acids long. The CDR3 sequence is CASTHINEQFF. CDR3 sequence (DNA): TGTGCCAGCACGCACATCAATGAGCAGTTCTTC.

The J gene is TRBJ2-7, the V gene TRBV5-1; unclear D gene. V gave up 3 bases and J gave up 1 base, with 20 bases separating them. Germline V gives CDR1 SGHRS, CDR2 YFSETQ. The length of the CDR3 is 17 residues. The CDR3 reads CASSSQDSTISSYEQYF. The CDR3 DNA reads TGCGCCAGCAGCTCTCAAGACTCCACTATTTCTTCCTACGAGCAGTACTTC.

The chain has TRBV11-2 and TRBJ2-7; 11 bases map to TRBD2. CDR1 and CDR2 from the germline V gene are SGHAT and FQNNGV. Trimming cost V 4 bases and J 4 bases; bases outside gene matches: 9. The CDR3 totals 16 residues. CDR3 DNA sequence: TGTGCCAGCAGCTCCTCGACTAGCGGGGACGAATACGAGCAGTACTTC. It is translated as CASSSSTSGDEYEQYF.

This clonotype came up many times. This chain uses TRBV11-2 with TRBJ2-2; D uncertain. This CDR3 has 15 residues. CDR1 is SGHAT, CDR2 FQNNGV, per germline. Trimming stripped 1 base from V and 2 bases from J, with 8 bases between. The CDR3 region has the DNA TGTGCCAGCAGCTTAGGAGCTACTAACACCGGGGAGCTGTTTTTT. Translated, it gives CASSLGATNTGELFF.

V usage is TRBV30 and J usage is TRBJ1-3, with D hard to call. This CDR3 is 16 amino acids long. The germline V gene has CDR1 GTSNPN and CDR2 SVGIG (reference sequence). V lost 3 bases and J lost 0, with 15 bases in between. In DNA form, the CDR3 reads TGTGCCTGGAGCTCCTCCTGGCAGGACTCTGGAAACACCATATATTTT. Protein sequence: CAWSSSWQDSGNTIYF.

The rearrangement links TRBV2 to TRBJ2-7; D perhaps matches TRBD1 (6 bases). V was cut by 2 bases and J by 0 bases, with 8 bases left in between. Germline CDR1 SNHLY, CDR2 FYNNEI. The CDR3 loop spans 14 amino acids. Written as DNA, the CDR3 is TGTGCCAGCAGTGAAAACAGGGACTCCTACGAGCAGTACTTC. This gives the protein CASSENRDSYEQYF.

This clonotype was seen only a few times. As DNA, the CDR3 is TGTGCCAGCAGTTCTCTAGGGAACACTGAAGCTTTCTTT. Translated: CASSSLGNTEAFF. The chain recombines TRBV27 with TRBJ1-1; no clear D. The CDR3 runs 13 residues. Between the trimmed V and J ends, which lost 4 bases and 1 base, there was a span of 7 bases. CDR1 MNHEY and CDR2 SMNVEV come from the germline V gene (reference sequence).

V is TRBV9 and J is TRBJ2-2; the D gene is possibly TRBD2 (6 bases). The CDR3 is 15 amino acids. The V gene's germline CDR1 is SGDLS and CDR2 YYNGEE. Trimming took off 6 bases at V and 5 bases at J, with 17 bases between the two ends. CDR3 sequence (DNA): TGTGCCAGCACCGTTGGCGGGGTGGAGACCGGGGAGCTGTTTTTT. Its protein is CASTVGGVETGELFF.

The chain couples TRBV28 to TRBJ2-7; D is undetermined. This CDR3 has 12 amino acids. The germline CDR1 and CDR2 sequences are MDHEN and SYDVKM. V lost 3 bases and J 4 bases, leaving 7 bases between the germline ends. The CDR3 DNA follows: TGTGCCAGCAGTTTGTCCCTTTACGAGCAGTACTTC. Its translation is CASSLSLYEQYF.